This T cell receptor beta chain stems from a study of early T cells in non-severe SARS-CoV-2 infection. TCRdb re-analysed the 5' RACE reads in MiXCR, keeping a single row per CDR3 protein. Found here are about 76,000 distinct CDR3 sequences, around a sixth of them singletons; the top ten hold approximately 12%. The clonotype comes from an adult who was a healthcare worker with PCR-confirmed SARS-CoV-2 infection or an uninfected control (not recorded which). Sequenced material: whole blood.

The CDR3 DNA is TGTGCCAGCAGTTTAAGATCCAGTAACACTGAAGCTTTCTTT. Amino acid sequence: CASSLRSSNTEAFF. The chain joins TRBV27 to TRBJ1-1; no clear D. The V and J ends lost 2 bases and 2 bases respectively, with 9 bases between them. CDR1 is MNHEY, CDR2 SMNVEV, per germline (reference sequence). The CDR3 has 14 residues.